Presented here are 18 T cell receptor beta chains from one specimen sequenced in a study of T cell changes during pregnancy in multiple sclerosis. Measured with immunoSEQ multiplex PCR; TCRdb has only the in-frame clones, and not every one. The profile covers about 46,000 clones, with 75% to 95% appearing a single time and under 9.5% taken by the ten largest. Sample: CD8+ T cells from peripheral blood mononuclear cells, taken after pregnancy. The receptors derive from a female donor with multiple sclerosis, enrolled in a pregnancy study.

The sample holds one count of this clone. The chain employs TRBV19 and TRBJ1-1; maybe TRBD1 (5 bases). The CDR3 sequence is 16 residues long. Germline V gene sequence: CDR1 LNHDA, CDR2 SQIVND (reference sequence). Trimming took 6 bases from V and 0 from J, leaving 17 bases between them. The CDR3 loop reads CASSVGLQRLNTEAFF. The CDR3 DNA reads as TGTGCCAGTAGCGTGGGACTACAGCGCTTGAACACTGAAGCTTTCTTT.

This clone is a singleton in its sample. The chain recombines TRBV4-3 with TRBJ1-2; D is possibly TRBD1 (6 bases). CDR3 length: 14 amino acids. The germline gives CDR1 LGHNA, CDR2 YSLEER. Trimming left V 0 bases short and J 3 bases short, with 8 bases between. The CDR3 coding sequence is TGCGCCAGCAGCCAAGATCCAGGGGACTATGGCTACACCTTC. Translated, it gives CASSQDPGDYGYTF.

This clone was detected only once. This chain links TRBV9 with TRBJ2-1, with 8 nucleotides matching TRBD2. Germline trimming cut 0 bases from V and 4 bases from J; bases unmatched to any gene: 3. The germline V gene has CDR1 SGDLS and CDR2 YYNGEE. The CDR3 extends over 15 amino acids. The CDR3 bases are TGTGCCAGCAGCGTAGTAGCGGGGAGTTACAATGAGCAGTTCTTC. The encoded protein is CASSVVAGSYNEQFF.

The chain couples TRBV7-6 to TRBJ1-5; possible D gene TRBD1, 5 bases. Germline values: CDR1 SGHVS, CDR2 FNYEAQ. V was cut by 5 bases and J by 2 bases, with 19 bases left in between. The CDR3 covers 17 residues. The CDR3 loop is CASSPFKGSVGNQPQHF. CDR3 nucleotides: TGTGCCAGCAGCCCTTTTAAGGGGTCCGTTGGCAATCAGCCCCAGCATTTT. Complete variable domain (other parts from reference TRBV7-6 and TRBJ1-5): GAGVSQSPRYKVTKRGQDVALRCDPISGHVSLYWYRQALGQGPEFLTYFNYEAQQDKSGLPNDRFSAERPEGSISTLTIQRTEQRDSAMYRCASSPFKGSVGNQPQHFGDGTRLSIL.

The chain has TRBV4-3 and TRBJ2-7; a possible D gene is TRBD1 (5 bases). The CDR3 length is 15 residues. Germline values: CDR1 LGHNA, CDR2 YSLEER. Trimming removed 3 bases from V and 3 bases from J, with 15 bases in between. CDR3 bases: TGCGCCAGCAGCCACGATAAGACAGCTTTCTACGAGCAGTACTTC. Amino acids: CASSHDKTAFYEQYF.

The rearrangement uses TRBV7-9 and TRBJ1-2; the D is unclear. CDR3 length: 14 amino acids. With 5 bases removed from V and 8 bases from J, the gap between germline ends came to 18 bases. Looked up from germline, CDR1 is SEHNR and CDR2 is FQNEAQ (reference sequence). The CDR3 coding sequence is TGTGCCAGCAGCCCCCCCGGGGATGGAAGAGGCTACACCTTC. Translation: CASSPPGDGRGYTF. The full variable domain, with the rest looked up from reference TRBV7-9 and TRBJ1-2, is DTGVSQNPRHKITKRGQNVTFRCDPISEHNRLYWYRQTLGQGPEFLTYFQNEAQLEKSRLLSDRFSAERPKGSFSTLEIQRTEQGDSAMYLCASSPPGDGRGYTFGSGTRLTVV.

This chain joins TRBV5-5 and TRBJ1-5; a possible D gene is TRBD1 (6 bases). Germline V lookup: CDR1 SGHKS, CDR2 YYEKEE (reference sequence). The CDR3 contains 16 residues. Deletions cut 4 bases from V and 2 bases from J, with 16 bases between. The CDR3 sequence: CASSPGTNSGNQPQHF. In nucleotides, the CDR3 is TGTGCCAGCAGCCCCGGGACAAACAGTGGCAATCAGCCCCAGCATTTT.

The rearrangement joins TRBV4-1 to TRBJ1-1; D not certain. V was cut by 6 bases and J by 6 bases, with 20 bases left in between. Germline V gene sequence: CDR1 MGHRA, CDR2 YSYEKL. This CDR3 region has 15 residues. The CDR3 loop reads CASSLSSGEYAEAFF. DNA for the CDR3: TGCGCCAGCAGTCTTTCCTCCGGGGAATACGCTGAAGCTTTCTTT.

CDR3 DNA: TGTGCCAGCACCCTATGGACAGGGAAGGACGAGCAGTACTTC. Translation gives CASTLWTGKDEQYF. The chain uses TRBV2 and TRBJ2-7, with 8 bases fitting TRBD1. V gave up 7 bases and J gave up 5 bases; unmatched junction bases: 10. This CDR3 contains 14 residues. Germline-derived CDR1 and CDR2 are SNHLY and FYNNEI. Complete variable domain (other parts from reference TRBV2 and TRBJ2-7): EPEVTQTPSHQVTQMGQEVILRCVPISNHLYFYWYRQILGQKVEFLVSFYNNEISEKSEIFDDQFSVERPDGSNFTLKIRSTKLEDSAMYFCASTLWTGKDEQYFGPGTRLTVT.

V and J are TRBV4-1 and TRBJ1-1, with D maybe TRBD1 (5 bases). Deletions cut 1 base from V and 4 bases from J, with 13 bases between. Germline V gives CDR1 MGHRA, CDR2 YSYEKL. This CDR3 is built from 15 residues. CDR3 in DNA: TGCGCCAGCAGCCAAGGGGCATTGGGGGGCACTGAAGCTTTCTTT. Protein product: CASSQGALGGTEAFF.

CDR3 region: CASSLQGGGGPNNEQFF. The CDR3 DNA is TGTGCCAGCAGCTTACAGGGGGGAGGTGGCCCCAACAATGAGCAGTTCTTC. The rearrangement uses TRBV7-9 and TRBJ2-1; possibly TRBD1 for D (7 bases). Germline CDR1 SEHNR, CDR2 FQNEAQ (reference sequence). CDR3 length: 17 amino acids. V gave up 2 bases and J gave up 5 bases, with 19 bases separating them.

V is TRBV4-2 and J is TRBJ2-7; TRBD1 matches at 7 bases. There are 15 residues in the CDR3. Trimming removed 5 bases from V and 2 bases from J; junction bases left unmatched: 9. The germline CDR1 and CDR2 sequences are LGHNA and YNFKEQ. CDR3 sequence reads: CASSGPSTGAYEQYF. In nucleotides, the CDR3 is TGTGCCAGCAGCGGACCGAGTACAGGGGCCTACGAGCAGTACTTC.

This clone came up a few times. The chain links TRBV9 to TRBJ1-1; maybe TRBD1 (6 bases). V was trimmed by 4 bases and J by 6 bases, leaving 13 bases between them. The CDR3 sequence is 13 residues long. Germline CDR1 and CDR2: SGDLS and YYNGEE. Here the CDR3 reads CASSIGTNSEAFF. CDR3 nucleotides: TGTGCCAGCAGCATCGGGACAAATTCTGAAGCTTTCTTT.

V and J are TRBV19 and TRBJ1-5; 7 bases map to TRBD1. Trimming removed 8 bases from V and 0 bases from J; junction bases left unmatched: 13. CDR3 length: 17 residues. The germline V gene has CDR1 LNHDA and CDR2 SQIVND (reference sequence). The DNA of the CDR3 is TGTGCCAGTGCATGGAGGACAGGAGGGTATAGCAATCAGCCCCAGCATTTT. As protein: CASAWRTGGYSNQPQHF.

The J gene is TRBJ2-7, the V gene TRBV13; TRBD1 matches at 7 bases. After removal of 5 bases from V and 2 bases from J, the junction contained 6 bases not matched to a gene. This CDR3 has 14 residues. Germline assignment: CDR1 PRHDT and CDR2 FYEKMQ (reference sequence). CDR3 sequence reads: CASSAKGQTYEQYF. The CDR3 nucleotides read TGTGCCAGCAGCGCAAAGGGACAGACCTACGAGCAGTACTTC. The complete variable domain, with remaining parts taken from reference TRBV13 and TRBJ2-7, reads AAGVIQSPRHLIKEKRETATLKCYPIPRHDTVYWYQQGPGQDPQFLISFYEKMQSDKGSIPDRFSAQQFSDYHSELNMSSLELGDSALYFCASSAKGQTYEQYFGPGTRLTVT.

The CDR3 protein is CASSLVGSQGIFPYEQYF. The CDR3 DNA sequence: TGTGCCAGCAGCTTAGTAGGTTCCCAGGGAATTTTTCCCTACGAGCAGTACTTC. J is TRBJ2-7 and V is TRBV7-8; TRBD1 might be the D (5 bases). V was shortened by 1 base and J by 2 bases, with 21 bases between the two germline ends. The CDR3 contains 18 residues. CDR1 and CDR2 from the germline V gene are SGHVS and FQNEAQ.

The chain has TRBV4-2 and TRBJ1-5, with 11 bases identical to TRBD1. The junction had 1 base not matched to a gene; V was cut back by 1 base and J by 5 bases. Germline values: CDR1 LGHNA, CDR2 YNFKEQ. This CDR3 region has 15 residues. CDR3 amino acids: CASSQAGQGDQPQHF. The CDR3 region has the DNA TGTGCCAGCAGCCAAGCGGGACAGGGGGATCAGCCCCAGCATTTT.

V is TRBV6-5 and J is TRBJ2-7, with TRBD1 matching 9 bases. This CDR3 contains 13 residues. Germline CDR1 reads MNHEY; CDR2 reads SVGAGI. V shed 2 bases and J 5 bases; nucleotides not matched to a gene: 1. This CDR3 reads CASSYGTGNEQYF. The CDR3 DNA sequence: TGTGCCAGCAGTTACGGGACAGGGAACGAGCAGTACTTC.